A selection of T cell receptor beta chains follows, all from one sample in a study of cytomegalovirus exposure and HLA in healthy donors. Clones were read by immunoSEQ multiplex PCR, and TCRdb kept only the in-frame ones, dropping some. This table has 100,000 or so clones, roughly 76% appearing once. The sample was PBMCs. These receptors came from a man under 40 in good health and CMV-seropositive. Each CDR3 is given with its conserved first and last residue. D genes are given only for firm matches. Rows may omit the clone size; those that give it use once, few, many or a size class.

J gene: TRBJ1-1; V gene: TRBV2; clone size: -; D gene: -; CDR3 protein: CASAADTEAFF; CDR3 DNA: TGTGCCAGCGCGGCAGACACTGAAGCTTTCTTT
J gene: TRBJ1-1; V gene: TRBV7-6; clone size: -; D gene: TRBD1; CDR3 protein: CASSLEGADTEAFF; CDR3 DNA: TGTGCCAGCAGCTTAGAGGGGGCCGACACTGAAGCTTTCTTT
J gene: TRBJ1-1; V gene: TRBV6-5; clone size: -; D gene: TRBD1; CDR3 protein: CASSHDNTGATEAFF; CDR3 DNA: TGTGCCAGCAGTCACGATAATACAGGGGCAACTGAAGCTTTCTTT
J gene: TRBJ1-5; V gene: TRBV6-1; clone size: few; D gene: -; CDR3 protein: CASTVLNQPQHF; CDR3 DNA: TGTGCCAGCACAGTCTTAAATCAGCCCCAGCATTTT
J gene: TRBJ2-3; V gene: TRBV9; clone size: -; D gene: TRBD2; CDR3 protein: CASSVSGGLAGGTDTQYF; CDR3 DNA: TGTGCCAGCAGCGTATCGGGGGGACTAGCGGGGGGCACAGATACGCAGTATTTT
J gene: TRBJ1-5; V gene: TRBV2; clone size: -; D gene: -; CDR3 protein: CASRAGQPQHF; CDR3 DNA: TGTGCCAGCCGGGCAGGGCAGCCCCAGCATTTT
J gene: TRBJ2-7; V gene: TRBV10-2; clone size: -; D gene: TRBD1; CDR3 protein: CASRIAGDRGSYEQYF; CDR3 DNA: TGCGCCAGCAGGATAGCCGGGGACAGGGGGTCCTACGAGCAGTACTTC
J gene: TRBJ1-4; V gene: TRBV5-1; clone size: -; D gene: TRBD1; CDR3 protein: CASSDGTGGEKLFF; CDR3 DNA: TGCGCCAGCAGCGATGGGACAGGGGGTGAAAAACTGTTTTTT
J gene: TRBJ1-2; V gene: TRBV30; clone size: few; D gene: -; CDR3 protein: CAWSNVGGYGYTF; CDR3 DNA: TGTGCCTGGAGTAACGTAGGCGGATATGGCTACACCTTC
J gene: TRBJ2-1; V gene: TRBV9; clone size: -; D gene: -; CDR3 protein: CASSVGPLAGWDEQFF; CDR3 DNA: TGTGCCAGCAGCGTAGGGCCTCTGGCGGGCTGGGATGAGCAGTTCTTC
J gene: TRBJ2-5; V gene: TRBV19; clone size: -; D gene: -; CDR3 protein: CASSLRFMEVETQYF; CDR3 DNA: TGTGCCAGTAGTTTGAGGTTCATGGAGGTGGAGACCCAGTACTTC
J gene: TRBJ2-3; V gene: TRBV19; clone size: -; D gene: TRBD1; CDR3 protein: CASSILGTASTDTQYF; CDR3 DNA: TGTGCCAGTAGTATTCTCGGGACAGCTAGCACAGATACGCAGTATTTT
J gene: TRBJ2-7; V gene: TRBV5-4; clone size: -; D gene: -; CDR3 protein: CASSLGTDTYEQYF; CDR3 DNA: TGTGCCAGCAGCTTGGGGACAGACACCTACGAGCAGTACTTC
J gene: TRBJ1-3; V gene: TRBV4-3; clone size: -; D gene: -; CDR3 protein: CASSQELDRQYSGNTIYF; CDR3 DNA: TGCGCCAGCAGCCAAGAACTGGACAGACAATACTCTGGAAACACCATATATTTT
J gene: TRBJ2-7; V gene: TRBV6-5; clone size: -; D gene: -; CDR3 protein: CATTHRTTSYEQYF; CDR3 DNA: TGTGCCACAACCCACAGGACGACGTCCTACGAGCAGTACTTC
J gene: TRBJ2-5; V gene: TRBV5-5; clone size: -; D gene: -; CDR3 protein: CASSRGLETQYF; CDR3 DNA: TGTGCCAGCAGCAGGGGATTGGAGACCCAGTACTTC
J gene: TRBJ1-1; V gene: TRBV18; clone size: -; D gene: -; CDR3 protein: CASSLGINRVGAFF; CDR3 DNA: TGTGCCAGCTCCCTGGGAATAAACAGGGTTGGAGCTTTCTTT
J gene: TRBJ1-2; V gene: TRBV19; clone size: -; D gene: -; CDR3 protein: CASSNPAQGSGYTF; CDR3 DNA: TGTGCCAGTAGTAATCCCGCGCAGGGGAGTGGCTACACCTTC
J gene: TRBJ1-4; V gene: TRBV15; clone size: once; D gene: -; CDR3 protein: CATSRGLTATNEKLFF; CDR3 DNA: TGTGCCACCAGCAGAGGTTTGACAGCAACTAATGAAAAACTGTTTTTT
J gene: TRBJ2-5; V gene: TRBV7-8; clone size: -; D gene: TRBD2; CDR3 protein: CASHRGEETQYF; CDR3 DNA: TGTGCCAGCCACCGGGGGGAAGAGACCCAGTACTTC
J gene: TRBJ2-2; V gene: TRBV6-1; clone size: -; D gene: TRBD2; CDR3 protein: CASSEAPGLAIPGELFF; CDR3 DNA: TGTGCCAGCAGTGAAGCACCGGGACTAGCTATCCCCGGGGAGCTGTTTTTT
J gene: TRBJ2-5; V gene: TRBV18; clone size: -; D gene: -; CDR3 protein: CASSPSTTRETQYF; CDR3 DNA: TGTGCCAGCTCACCATCGACTACCAGGGAGACCCAGTACTTC